This T cell receptor beta chain is from a study of regulatory T cells in long-lasting Graves disease. Researchers made TCR beta libraries by using iRepertoire HTBI primers and running Arm-PCR on CDR3 regions. TCRdb passed the multiplex PCR reads through MiXCR, listing each CDR3 protein once. Among around 450,000 distinct CDR3 sequences listed, approximately 15% were seen once. The V end was cut by 8 bases, the J end by 3 bases, with 19 bases between. This CDR3 region has 15 residues. The V gene's germline CDR1 is SNHLY and CDR2 FYNNEI. Sample time point: newly diagnosed GD, antithyroid drugs for less than 3 months. Extracted PBMC RNA gave rise to the TCR library. This clonotype was observed at least ten times. The sample also formed part of further work on T cells in Graves' hyperthyroidism and ophthalmopathy.

This receptor was identified in a woman aged 25 to 39 with Graves disease. The sample was peripheral blood mononuclear cells (PBMCs), taken at new diagnosis, from a patient treated with antithyroid drugs. This chain joins TRBV2 and TRBJ2-5, with D perhaps assigned TRBD1 or TRBD2 (5 bases each). The DNA of the CDR3 is TGTGCCAGCTCCCCCGGGACGATTGGGAAAGAGACCCAGTACTTC. This gives the protein CASSPGTIGKETQYF.